Listed below are T cell receptor beta chains from one sample, sequenced in a study of OX40 agonist ivuxolimab in advanced cancers. Using immunoSEQ multiplex PCR, the repertoire was profiled, and TCRdb retains in-frame clones only, with some absent. The data show roughly 70,000 clones, 87% seen once. Sequenced here: CD4+ or CD8+ T cells sorted from blood, sampled in a trial of the OX40 agonist ivuxolimab. The receptors here all came from an adult with an advanced solid tumor such as melanoma, head and neck, liver or kidney cancer. Both conserved end residues are part of each CDR3. Each record gives: V gene, D gene, J gene, clone size, CDR3 DNA, CDR3 protein. The D gene is left open where the match is weak. The size field is filled for only some rows; it gives once, few, many or a size class.

V: TRBV7-6
D: -
J: TRBJ2-1
size: -
DNA: TGTGCCAGCAGCTTAATTAGCGGAGCCGACAATGAGCAGTTCTTC
CDR3: CASSLISGADNEQFF

V: TRBV6-1
D: -
J: TRBJ1-2
size: -
DNA: TGTGCCAGCAGTCCCGACAGAAACTATGGCTACACCTTC
CDR3: CASSPDRNYGYTF

V: TRBV6-5
D: -
J: TRBJ2-3
size: -
DNA: TGTGCCAGCAGTTATCGAGCGGAGGGCACAGATACGCAGTATTTT
CDR3: CASSYRAEGTDTQYF

V: TRBV5-6
D: -
J: TRBJ1-3
size: -
DNA: TGTGCCAGCAGCTTATTGGGGAACTCTGGAAACACCATATATTTT
CDR3: CASSLLGNSGNTIYF

V: TRBV6-5
D: -
J: TRBJ2-5
size: -
DNA: TGTGCCAGCAGGCCCGTTGTTATAGAGACCCAGTACTTC
CDR3: CASRPVVIETQYF

V: TRBV18
D: -
J: TRBJ2-7
size: once
DNA: TGTGCCAGCTCACCACCGCAGGGTTACGAGCAGTACTTC
CDR3: CASSPPQGYEQYF

V: TRBV30
D: TRBD2
J: TRBJ2-1
size: -
DNA: TGTGCCTGGAGCCCAACTAGCGGAGCATACAATGAGCAGTTCTTC
CDR3: CAWSPTSGAYNEQFF

V: TRBV15
D: TRBD2
J: TRBJ2-1
size: -
DNA: TGTGCCACCAGCAGGGGACTAGCGGGAGGGCGGGGCAATGAGCAGTTCTTC
CDR3: CATSRGLAGGRGNEQFF

V: TRBV13
D: -
J: TRBJ2-7
size: -
DNA: TGTGCCAGCAGCTCACAAACAGCGGGACAACAGTACTTC
CDR3: CASSSQTAGQQYF

V: TRBV27
D: TRBD1
J: TRBJ1-2
size: few
DNA: TGTGCCAGCAGTCCCGACAGGGGCGTTGGGGCGAACTATGGCTACACCTTC
CDR3: CASSPDRGVGANYGYTF

V: TRBV5-4
D: TRBD2
J: TRBJ2-1
size: -
DNA: TGTGCCAGCAGCCCCCGGTCTAGCGGGACTGATGAGCAGTTCTTC
CDR3: CASSPRSSGTDEQFF

V: TRBV18
D: -
J: TRBJ2-5
size: -
DNA: TGTGCCAGCTCACCACCCTCCAGTAAAGAGACCCAGTACTTC
CDR3: CASSPPSSKETQYF

V: TRBV7-3
D: TRBD1
J: TRBJ1-2
size: -
DNA: TGTGCCAGCAGCCTCCGACAGGGGGAGTATGGCTACACCTTC
CDR3: CASSLRQGEYGYTF

V: TRBV7-3
D: -
J: TRBJ1-1
size: -
DNA: TGTGCCAGCAGCCCCCTTCATTCGGCGAACACTGAAGCTTTCTTT
CDR3: CASSPLHSANTEAFF

V: TRBV10-1
D: -
J: TRBJ1-1
size: -
DNA: TGCGCCAGCAGTGAGTCGAGGGGGGGGAAAAACACTGAAGCTTTCTTT
CDR3: CASSESRGGKNTEAFF

V: TRBV6-5
D: -
J: TRBJ1-2
size: -
DNA: TGTGCCAGCTTGGCGGCGCCGAGGTCCAACTATGGCTACACCTTC
CDR3: CASLAAPRSNYGYTF

V: TRBV5-5
D: TRBD1
J: TRBJ1-4
size: -
DNA: TGTGCCAGCAGCTTGGGCCGGGACAGTAATGAAAAACTGTTTTTT
CDR3: CASSLGRDSNEKLFF

V: TRBV28
D: -
J: TRBJ1-1
size: -
DNA: TGTGCCAGCAGTTTATTGGCCGGTGAAGCTTTCTTT
CDR3: CASSLLAGEAFF

V: TRBV11-2
D: TRBD2
J: TRBJ2-3
size: -
DNA: TGTGCCAGCAGCTTGGGTGCGGGAGGACCAGATACGCAGTATTTT
CDR3: CASSLGAGGPDTQYF

V: TRBV6-5
D: TRBD2
J: TRBJ2-5
size: -
DNA: TGTGCCAGCAGTTACGGAGTAGCGGGGGGACAAGAGACCCAGTACTTC
CDR3: CASSYGVAGGQETQYF

V: TRBV27
D: -
J: TRBJ1-1
size: few
DNA: TGTGCCAGCCGTTATAAACCCGGACCTAACTTGAACACTGAAGCTTTCTTT
CDR3: CASRYKPGPNLNTEAFF

V: TRBV18
D: TRBD1
J: TRBJ2-2
size: -
DNA: TGTGCCAGCTCACCTGAGGACAGGGGTATCACCGGGGAGCTGTTTTTT
CDR3: CASSPEDRGITGELFF

V: TRBV28
D: TRBD1
J: TRBJ2-5
size: -
DNA: TGTGCCAGCAATAAAGGGACAGTAGAGACCCAGTACTTC
CDR3: CASNKGTVETQYF

V: TRBV19
D: -
J: TRBJ2-1
size: -
DNA: TGTGCCAGTAGTATAAGACGGTCTCTCAATGAGCAGTTCTTC
CDR3: CASSIRRSLNEQFF

V: TRBV10-3
D: TRBD1
J: TRBJ1-1
size: few
DNA: TGTGCCATCAGTGAGTTGGACAGGGGCACTGAAGCTTTCTTT
CDR3: CAISELDRGTEAFF

V: TRBV5-1
D: -
J: TRBJ2-1
size: -
DNA: TGCGCCAGCAGCTTGGAGTCGGTAGCGGCACTCTACAATGAGCAGTTCTTC
CDR3: CASSLESVAALYNEQFF

V: TRBV6-5
D: TRBD1
J: TRBJ2-5
size: once
DNA: TGTGCCAGCAATGCCCACGGGACAGGGCAAGAGACCCAGTACTTC
CDR3: CASNAHGTGQETQYF

V: TRBV6-5
D: -
J: TRBJ2-7
size: -
DNA: TGTGCCAGCACCAAGACAGCACTTGGCTACGAGCAGTACTTC
CDR3: CASTKTALGYEQYF

V: TRBV7-8
D: -
J: TRBJ1-1
size: -
DNA: TGTGCCAGCAGTCAAACCGCTAAGAGGAACACTGAAGCTTTCTTT
CDR3: CASSQTAKRNTEAFF

V: TRBV7-9
D: -
J: TRBJ1-5
size: -
DNA: TGTGCCAGCAGCCCGGCCGGGACCGTGGATCAGCCCCAGCATTTT
CDR3: CASSPAGTVDQPQHF

V: TRBV6-5
D: TRBD1
J: TRBJ1-5
size: -
DNA: TGTGCCAGCAGGGCCGGAGGGGGCGGGAATCAGCCCCAGCATTTT
CDR3: CASRAGGGGNQPQHF

V: TRBV11-2
D: -
J: TRBJ2-7
size: -
DNA: TGTGCCAGCAGCTTCCGGGACGCCTACTACGAGCAGTACTTC
CDR3: CASSFRDAYYEQYF

V: TRBV7-9
D: -
J: TRBJ1-2
size: -
DNA: TGTGCCAGCAGCCCCGCTCAGGCGTTTGGCTACACCTTC
CDR3: CASSPAQAFGYTF

V: TRBV6-5
D: -
J: TRBJ1-2
size: -
DNA: TGTGCCAGCAGCCAGACAGGCCTCTATGGCTACACCTTC
CDR3: CASSQTGLYGYTF

V: TRBV4-3
D: TRBD2
J: TRBJ2-7
size: -
DNA: TGCGCCAGCAGCCAAGAGCGACTAGCACAATACGAGCAGTACTTC
CDR3: CASSQERLAQYEQYF

V: TRBV28
D: -
J: TRBJ1-5
size: -
DNA: TGTGCCAGCAGTGGGGCAGGGAAGACCAATCAGCCCCAGCATTTT
CDR3: CASSGAGKTNQPQHF

V: TRBV7-2
D: TRBD2
J: TRBJ2-7
size: -
DNA: TGTGCCAGCAGCTTACTGGCGGGAGGGGACTACGAGCAGTACTTC
CDR3: CASSLLAGGDYEQYF

V: TRBV28
D: -
J: TRBJ2-6
size: -
DNA: TGTGCCAGCCGGAACTCTGGGGCCAACGTCCTGACTTTC
CDR3: CASRNSGANVLTF

V: TRBV14
D: -
J: TRBJ1-1
size: -
DNA: TGTGCCAGCAGCCGCCAGGCGGGAATTGGGGAAGCTTTCTTT
CDR3: CASSRQAGIGEAFF

V: TRBV7-3
D: -
J: TRBJ2-3
size: -
DNA: TGTGCCAGCGGCCCCCGCACTTCAGATACGCAGTATTTT
CDR3: CASGPRTSDTQYF

V: TRBV2
D: TRBD1
J: TRBJ1-1
size: -
DNA: TGTGCCAGACCAAGAAAGGACAGGGTGAACACTGAAGCTTTCTTT
CDR3: CARPRKDRVNTEAFF